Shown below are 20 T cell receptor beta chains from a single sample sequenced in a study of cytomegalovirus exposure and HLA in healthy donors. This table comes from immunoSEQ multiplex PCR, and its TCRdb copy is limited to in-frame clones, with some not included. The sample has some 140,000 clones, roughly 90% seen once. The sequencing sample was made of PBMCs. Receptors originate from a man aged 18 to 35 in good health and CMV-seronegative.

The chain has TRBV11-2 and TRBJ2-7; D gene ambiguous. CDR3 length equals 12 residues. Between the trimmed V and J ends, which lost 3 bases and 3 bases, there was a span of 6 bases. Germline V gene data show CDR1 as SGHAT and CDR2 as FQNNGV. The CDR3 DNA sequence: TGTGCCAGCAGCTTGGGCAACTACGAGCAGTACTTC. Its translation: CASSLGNYEQYF.

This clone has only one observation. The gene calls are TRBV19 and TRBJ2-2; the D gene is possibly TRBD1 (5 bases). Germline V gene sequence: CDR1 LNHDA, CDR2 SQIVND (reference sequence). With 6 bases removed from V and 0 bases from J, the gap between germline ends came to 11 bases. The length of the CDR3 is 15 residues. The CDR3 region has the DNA TGTGCCAGTAGGCCAGGGCAGGCGAACACCGGGGAGCTGTTTTTT. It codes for CASRPGQANTGELFF.

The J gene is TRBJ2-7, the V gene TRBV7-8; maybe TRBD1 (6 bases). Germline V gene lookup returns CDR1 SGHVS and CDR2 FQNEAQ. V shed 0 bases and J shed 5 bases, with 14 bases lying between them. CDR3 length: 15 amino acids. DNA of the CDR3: TGTGCCAGCAGCTTAGCGTCTGGACAGAAGAACGAGCAGTACTTC. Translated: CASSLASGQKNEQYF. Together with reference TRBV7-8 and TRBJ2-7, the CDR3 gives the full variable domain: GAGVSQSPRYKVAKRGQDVALRCDPISGHVSLFWYQQALGQGPEFLTYFQNEAQLDKSGLPSDRFFAERPEGSVSTLKIQRTQQEDSAVYLCASSLASGQKNEQYFGPGTRLTVT.

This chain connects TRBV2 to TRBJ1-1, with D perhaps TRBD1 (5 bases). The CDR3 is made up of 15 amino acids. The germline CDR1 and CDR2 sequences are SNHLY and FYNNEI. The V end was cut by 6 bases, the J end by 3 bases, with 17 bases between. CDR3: CASSPGRGPYTEAFF. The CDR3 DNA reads TGTGCCAGCAGCCCAGGGAGGGGCCCTTACACTGAAGCTTTCTTT. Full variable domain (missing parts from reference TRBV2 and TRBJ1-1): EPEVTQTPSHQVTQMGQEVILRCVPISNHLYFYWYRQILGQKVEFLVSFYNNEISEKSEIFDDQFSVERPDGSNFTLKIRSTKLEDSAMYFCASSPGRGPYTEAFFGQGTRLTVV.

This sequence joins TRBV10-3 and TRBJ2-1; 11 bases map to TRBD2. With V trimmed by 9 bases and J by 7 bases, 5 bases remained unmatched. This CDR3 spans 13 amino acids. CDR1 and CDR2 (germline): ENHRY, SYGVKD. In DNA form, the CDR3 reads TGTGCCATAGCCGGGACTAGCGGTAATGAGCAGTTCTTC. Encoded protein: CAIAGTSGNEQFF.

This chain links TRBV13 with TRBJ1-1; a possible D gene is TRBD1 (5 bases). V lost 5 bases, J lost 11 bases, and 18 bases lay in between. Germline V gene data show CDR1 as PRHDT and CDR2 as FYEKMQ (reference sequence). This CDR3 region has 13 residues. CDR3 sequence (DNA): TGTGCCAGCAGCCTCGGCAGCGGGGCGGGGGCTTTCTTT. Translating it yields CASSLGSGAGAFF.

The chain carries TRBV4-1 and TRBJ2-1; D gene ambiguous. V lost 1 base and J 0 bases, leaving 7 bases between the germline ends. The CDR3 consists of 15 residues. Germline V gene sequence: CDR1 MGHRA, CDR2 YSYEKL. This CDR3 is CASSQAPSSYNEQFF. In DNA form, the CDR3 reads TGCGCCAGCAGCCAAGCCCCCAGCTCCTACAATGAGCAGTTCTTC.

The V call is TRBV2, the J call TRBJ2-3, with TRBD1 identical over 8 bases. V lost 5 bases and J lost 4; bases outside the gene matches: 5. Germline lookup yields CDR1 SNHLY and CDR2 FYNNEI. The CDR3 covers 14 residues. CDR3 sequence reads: CASSPDRDADTQYF. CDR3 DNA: TGTGCCAGCAGTCCGGACAGGGACGCAGATACGCAGTATTTT. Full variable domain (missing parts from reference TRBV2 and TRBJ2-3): EPEVTQTPSHQVTQMGQEVILRCVPISNHLYFYWYRQILGQKVEFLVSFYNNEISEKSEIFDDQFSVERPDGSNFTLKIRSTKLEDSAMYFCASSPDRDADTQYFGPGTRLTVL.

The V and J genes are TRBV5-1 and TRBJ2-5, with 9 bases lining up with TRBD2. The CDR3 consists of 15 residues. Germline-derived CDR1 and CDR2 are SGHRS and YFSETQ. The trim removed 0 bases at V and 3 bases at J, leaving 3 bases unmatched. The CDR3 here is CASSLVASGEETQYF. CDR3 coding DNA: TGCGCCAGCAGCTTGGTGGCTAGCGGGGAAGAGACCCAGTACTTC.

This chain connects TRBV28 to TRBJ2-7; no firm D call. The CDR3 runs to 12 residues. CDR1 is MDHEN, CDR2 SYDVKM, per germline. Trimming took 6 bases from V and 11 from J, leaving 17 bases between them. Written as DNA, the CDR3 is TGTGCCAGCAGCCCCGGCCGGGTCGAAAAGTACTTC. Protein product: CASSPGRVEKYF.

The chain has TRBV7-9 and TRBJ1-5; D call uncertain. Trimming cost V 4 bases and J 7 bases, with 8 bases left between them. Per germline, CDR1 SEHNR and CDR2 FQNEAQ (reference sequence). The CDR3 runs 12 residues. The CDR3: CASSSTNQPQHF. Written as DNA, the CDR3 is TGTGCCAGCAGCTCAACAAACCAGCCCCAGCATTTT.

The CDR3: CASSPSWGLGDEQFF. CDR3 DNA sequence: TGTGCCAGCAGTCCCTCCTGGGGACTAGGGGATGAGCAGTTCTTC. The rearrangement uses TRBV28 and TRBJ2-1; the match to TRBD2 covers 8 bases. With V trimmed by 5 bases and J by 8 bases, 11 bases remained unmatched. The CDR3 totals 15 residues. The germline V gene encodes CDR1 MDHEN and CDR2 SYDVKM. The full variable domain, completed using reference TRBV28 and TRBJ2-1, is DVKVTQSSRYLVKRTGEKVFLECVQDMDHENMFWYRQDPGLGLRLIYFSYDVKMKEKGDIPEGYSVSREKKERFSLILESASTNQTSMYLCASSPSWGLGDEQFFGPGTRLTVL.

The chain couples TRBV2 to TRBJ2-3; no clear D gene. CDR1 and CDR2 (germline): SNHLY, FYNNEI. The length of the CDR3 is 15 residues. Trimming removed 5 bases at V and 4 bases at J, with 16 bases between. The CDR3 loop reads CASSTLGLVADTQYF. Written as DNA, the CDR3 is TGTGCCAGCAGTACCCTGGGCCTCGTGGCAGATACGCAGTATTTT.

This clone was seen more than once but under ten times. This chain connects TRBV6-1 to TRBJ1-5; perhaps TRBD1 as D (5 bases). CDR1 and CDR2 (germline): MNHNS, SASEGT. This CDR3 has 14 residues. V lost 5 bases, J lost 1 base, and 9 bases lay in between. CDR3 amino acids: CASSLGESNQPQHF. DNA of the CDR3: TGTGCCAGCAGTTTAGGGGAAAGCAATCAGCCCCAGCATTTT.

The CDR3 is CASSFGDRGAGWEAFF. In DNA form, the CDR3 reads TGCGCCAGCAGCTTCGGGGACAGGGGCGCCGGCTGGGAAGCTTTCTTT. The rearrangement links TRBV5-1 to TRBJ1-1, with 10 positions matching TRBD1. Germline lookup yields CDR1 SGHRS and CDR2 YFSETQ. V dropped 2 bases and J dropped 8; count of bases not matched to a gene: 12. The CDR3 totals 16 residues.

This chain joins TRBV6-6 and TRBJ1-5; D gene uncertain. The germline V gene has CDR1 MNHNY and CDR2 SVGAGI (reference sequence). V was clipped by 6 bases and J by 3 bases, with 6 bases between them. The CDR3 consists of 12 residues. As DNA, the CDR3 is TGTGCCAGCAGCCCAGACAATCAGCCCCAGCATTTT. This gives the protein CASSPDNQPQHF.

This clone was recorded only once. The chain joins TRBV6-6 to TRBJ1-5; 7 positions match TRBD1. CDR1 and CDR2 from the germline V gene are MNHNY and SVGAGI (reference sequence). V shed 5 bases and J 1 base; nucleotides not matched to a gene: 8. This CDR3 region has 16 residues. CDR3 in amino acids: CASSPNRGRSNQPQHF. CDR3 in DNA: TGTGCCAGCAGTCCGAACAGGGGTAGAAGCAATCAGCCCCAGCATTTT.

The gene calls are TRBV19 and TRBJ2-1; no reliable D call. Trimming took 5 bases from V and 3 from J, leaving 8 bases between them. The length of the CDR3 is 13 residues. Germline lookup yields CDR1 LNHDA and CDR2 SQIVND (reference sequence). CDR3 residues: CASSWAGYNEQFF. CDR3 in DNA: TGTGCCAGTAGTTGGGCAGGCTACAATGAGCAGTTCTTC.

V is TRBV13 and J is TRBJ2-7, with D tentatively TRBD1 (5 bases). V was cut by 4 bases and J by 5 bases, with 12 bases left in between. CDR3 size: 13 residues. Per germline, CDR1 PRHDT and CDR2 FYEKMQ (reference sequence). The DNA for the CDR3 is TGTGCCAGCAGCTACCAAGGGGTCCACGAGCAGTACTTC. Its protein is CASSYQGVHEQYF.

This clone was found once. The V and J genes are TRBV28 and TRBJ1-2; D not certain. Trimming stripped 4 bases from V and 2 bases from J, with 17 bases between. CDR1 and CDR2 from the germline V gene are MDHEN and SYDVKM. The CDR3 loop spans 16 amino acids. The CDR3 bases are TGTGCCAGCAGTTCTATTAGGCAGGCGAGAAACTATGGCTACACCTTC. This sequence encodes CASSSIRQARNYGYTF.